This T cell receptor beta chain is from a study of beta chain features in type 1 diabetes. Study as a whole: The samples had more than 95 million sorted cells examined in all.

Since all of the isolated RNA was reverse transcribed, expressed TCRB transcripts were what got sequenced. The repertoire was sequenced with immunoSEQ multiplex PCR; TCRdb's copy has only in-frame clones and lacks some. The table records about 340,000 clones, roughly 13% of them present only once. A note on this clone: Its antigen is currently unknown.

Study-wide points: A moderate, significant TCRB CDR3 shortening appeared in type 1 diabetes across four CD4+ subsets. Possible PCR preference for shorter templates applied equally to patients and controls.

The TCR comes from a woman in her late teens or twenties with type 1 diabetes. The sequencing sample was made of naive CD4+ T cells from blood.

The CDR3 sequence: CASSVGAGGNTGELFF. The CDR3 coding sequence is TGTGCCAGCAGCGTAGGAGCGGGAGGGAACACCGGGGAGCTGTTTTTT. The chain is built from TRBV9 and TRBJ2-2; 9 bases align to TRBD2. Trimming at V came to 0 bases and at J to 1 base, leaving 1 base not matched to a gene. From germline, CDR1 is SGDLS and CDR2 YYNGEE. This CDR3 is 16 amino acids long.